Following are 10 T cell receptor beta chains from one sample sequenced in a study of T cell changes during pregnancy in multiple sclerosis. The assay was immunoSEQ multiplex PCR, and TCRdb's table has in-frame clones only and misses some. Of around 100,000 clones listed, 92% are singletons. The sample here was peripheral blood, taken in the third trimester of pregnancy. These TCRs come from a female donor with multiple sclerosis, enrolled in a pregnancy study.

The gene calls are TRBV19 and TRBJ2-3; 9 nucleotides align to TRBD2. J gave up 2 bases and V 8 bases, and 8 bases lay outside the gene matches. Looked up from germline, CDR1 is LNHDA and CDR2 is SQIVND (reference sequence). The CDR3 has 15 amino acids. CDR3 bases: TGTGCCAGTTCCCGGCCTAGCGGGGACACAGATACGCAGTATTTT. Its translation: CASSRPSGDTDTQYF. Full variable domain (outside the CDR3, taken from reference TRBV19 and TRBJ2-3): DGGITQSPKYLFRKEGQNVTLSCEQNLNHDAMYWYRQDPGQGLRLIYYSQIVNDFQKGDIAEGYSVSREKKESFPLTVTSAQKNPTAFYLCASSRPSGDTDTQYFGPGTRLTVL.

The chain has TRBV7-9 and TRBJ2-5, with TRBD1 identical over 8 bases. Germline assignment: CDR1 SEHNR and CDR2 FQNEAQ (reference sequence). The CDR3 runs to 16 residues. J gave up 5 bases and V 5 bases, and 13 bases lay outside the gene matches. The CDR3 region is CASSLPGQGGGETQYF. DNA for the CDR3: TGTGCCAGCAGCCTGCCCGGACAGGGAGGAGGGGAGACCCAGTACTTC.

The rearrangement links TRBV27 to TRBJ1-4; 9 bases map to TRBD1. Germline lookup yields CDR1 MNHEY and CDR2 SMNVEV (reference sequence). The junction had 10 bases not matched to a gene; V was cut back by 6 bases and J by 8 bases. The CDR3 runs 15 residues. The CDR3 nucleotides are TGTGCCAGCAGAACTTTGGGGACAGGGCAAGAAAAACTGTTTTTT. It codes for CASRTLGTGQEKLFF.

This chain joins TRBV13 and TRBJ2-5; the D gene is possibly TRBD2 (7 bases). The V end lost 5 bases, the J end lost 5 bases, and 15 bases lay between the germline ends. The CDR3 length is 14 residues. Germline V CDR1 and CDR2: PRHDT, FYEKMQ (reference sequence). CDR3 coding DNA: TGTGCCAGCAGCGCATCCGGGGGGCTGGAGACCCAGTACTTC. Translating it yields CASSASGGLETQYF. The variable domain in full, completed from reference TRBV13 and TRBJ2-5, reads AAGVIQSPRHLIKEKRETATLKCYPIPRHDTVYWYQQGPGQDPQFLISFYEKMQSDKGSIPDRFSAQQFSDYHSELNMSSLELGDSALYFCASSASGGLETQYFGPGTRLLVL.

The chain recombines TRBV7-2 with TRBJ2-1; tentative D call: TRBD2 (6 bases). V shed 6 bases and J shed 0 bases, with 18 bases lying between them. CDR1 and CDR2 from the germline V gene are SGHTA and FQGNSA. The CDR3 is 17 residues long. As DNA, the CDR3 is TGTGCCAGCAGACGAGGTGGGGGGATCCCCTCCTACAATGAGCAGTTCTTC. This gives the protein CASRRGGGIPSYNEQFF.

The chain combines TRBV30 with TRBJ1-3; tentatively, D is TRBD1 (5 bases). The CDR3 has 15 residues. Trimming removed 1 base at V and 4 bases at J, with 14 bases between. Germline CDR1 and CDR2: GTSNPN and SVGIG (reference sequence). This chain's CDR3 is CAWSARRGNGNTIYF. Written as DNA, the CDR3 is TGTGCCTGGAGTGCCCGGCGGGGGAACGGAAACACCATATATTTT.

This clone was seen just once. This rearrangement joins TRBV9 to TRBJ1-3; 7 positions match TRBD1. V lost 3 bases to trimming and J lost 1 base; unmatched junction nucleotides: 7. Germline V gene lookup returns CDR1 SGDLS and CDR2 YYNGEE. This CDR3 comprises 16 residues. The CDR3 protein is CASSARTGDSGNTIYF. CDR3 in DNA: TGTGCCAGCAGCGCCAGGACAGGCGATTCTGGAAACACCATATATTTT.

V usage is TRBV6-6 and J usage is TRBJ1-5, with 9 bases that match TRBD1. V lost 6 bases to trimming and J lost 7 bases; unmatched junction nucleotides: 7. Germline assignment: CDR1 MNHNY and CDR2 SVGAGI (reference sequence). The CDR3 has 14 residues. CDR3 sequence: CASSYRDREQPQHF. As DNA, the CDR3 is TGTGCCAGCAGCTACCGGGACAGGGAACAGCCCCAGCATTTT.

V usage is TRBV5-1 and J usage is TRBJ2-7; D unresolved. V was trimmed by 2 bases and J by 2 bases, leaving 5 bases between them. The CDR3 spans 12 residues. The germline V gene has CDR1 SGHRS and CDR2 YFSETQ. The CDR3 DNA sequence: TGCGCCAGCAGCTTACTACCCTACGAGCAGTACTTC. The encoded protein is CASSLLPYEQYF.

The V call is TRBV6-1, the J call TRBJ2-3; tentatively, D is TRBD1 (5 bases). Germline CDR1 reads MNHNS; CDR2 reads SASEGT. V was clipped by 1 base and J by 2 bases, with 7 bases between them. The length of the CDR3 is 14 residues. The CDR3 loop reads CASSEGGYTDTQYF. CDR3 bases: TGTGCCAGCAGTGAAGGGGGCTACACAGATACGCAGTATTTT.